These 20 T cell receptor beta chains were sequenced from one sample in a study of cytomegalovirus exposure and HLA in healthy donors. The PCR ran on 60 Vbeta and 13 Jbeta primers. Only in-frame clones appear in the TCRdb table, and some are missing; sequencing was by immunoSEQ multiplex PCR. The data contain about 160,000 clones, around 73% of them singletons. What was sequenced was PBMCs. These receptor sequences come from a male donor in good health and CMV-seronegative.

The CDR3 sequence: CASSWADASGANVLTF. In nucleotides, the CDR3 is TGTGCCAGCAGTTGGGCAGACGCCTCTGGGGCCAACGTCCTGACTTTC. This rearrangement joins TRBV6-5 to TRBJ2-6; D gene ambiguous. Germline V gene data show CDR1 as MNHEY and CDR2 as SVGAGI. V lost 4 bases, J lost 0 bases, and 10 bases lay in between. This CDR3 spans 16 amino acids.

Only one count was recorded for this clone. The chain has TRBV14 and TRBJ2-7, with 10 positions matching TRBD2. The ends lost 0 bases at V and 6 bases at J; junction bases unmatched: 5. Germline V CDR1 and CDR2: SGHDN, FVKESK. The CDR3 contains 15 residues. CDR3 sequence: CASSQDSLAGAEQYF. The CDR3 coding sequence is TGTGCCAGCAGCCAAGATAGTCTAGCGGGGGCCGAGCAGTACTTC.

The chain links TRBV25-1 to TRBJ1-1, with D possibly being TRBD1 (5 bases). Trimming stripped 2 bases from V and 6 bases from J, with 10 bases between. The CDR3 extends over 13 amino acids. Germline V gives CDR1 MGHDK, CDR2 SYGVNS. The CDR3 DNA reads as TGTGCCAGCAGTGAACGTGCGGGGGCTGAAGCTTTCTTT. It codes for CASSERAGAEAFF.

This chain uses TRBV2 with TRBJ1-2, with a weak D call TRBD1 (5 bases). This CDR3 has 16 residues. Looked up from germline, CDR1 is SNHLY and CDR2 is FYNNEI. V was clipped by 5 bases and J by 2 bases, with 18 bases between them. The CDR3 coding sequence is TGTGCCAGCAGTATACCCGGCGGTTCAGGGAACTATGGCTACACCTTC. Its protein is CASSIPGGSGNYGYTF. Combining the CDR3 with reference TRBV2 and TRBJ1-2 gives the whole variable domain EPEVTQTPSHQVTQMGQEVILRCVPISNHLYFYWYRQILGQKVEFLVSFYNNEISEKSEIFDDQFSVERPDGSNFTLKIRSTKLEDSAMYFCASSIPGGSGNYGYTFGSGTRLTVV.

The rearrangement links TRBV19 to TRBJ2-1, with D perhaps matching TRBD2 (6 bases). Trimming removed 6 bases at V and 4 bases at J, with 16 bases between. Germline CDR1 reads LNHDA; CDR2 reads SQIVND (reference sequence). The CDR3 consists of 15 residues. CDR3: CASSRTNLGYNEQFF. The CDR3 DNA reads TGTGCCAGTAGCCGGACTAACTTGGGGTACAATGAGCAGTTCTTC. The complete variable domain, with remaining parts taken from reference TRBV19 and TRBJ2-1, reads DGGITQSPKYLFRKEGQNVTLSCEQNLNHDAMYWYRQDPGQGLRLIYYSQIVNDFQKGDIAEGYSVSREKKESFPLTVTSAQKNPTAFYLCASSRTNLGYNEQFFGPGTRLTVL.

The chain links TRBV7-2 to TRBJ2-6, with 7 bases fitting TRBD1. Trimming cost V 1 base and J 0 bases; bases outside gene matches: 3. CDR1 is SGHTA, CDR2 FQGNSA, per germline. This CDR3 comprises 17 residues. The CDR3, as DNA: TGTGCCAGCAGCTTAGTCCACAGGGGCTCTGGGGCCAACGTCCTGACTTTC. Amino acid sequence: CASSLVHRGSGANVLTF. The full variable domain, with the rest looked up from reference TRBV7-2 and TRBJ2-6, is GAGVSQSPSNKVTEKGKDVELRCDPISGHTALYWYRQSLGQGLEFLIYFQGNSAPDKSGLPSDRFSAERTGGSVSTLTIQRTQQEDSAVYLCASSLVHRGSGANVLTFGAGSRLTVL.

The chain joins TRBV7-3 to TRBJ2-2; maybe TRBD2 (7 bases). CDR1 SGHTA and CDR2 FQGTGA come from the germline V gene. The CDR3 runs to 16 residues. Trimming removed 5 bases from V and 2 bases from J, with 15 bases in between. The DNA of the CDR3 is TGTGCCAGCAGCCCGGGGGGCAGGGAAAACACCGGGGAGCTGTTTTTT. Encoded protein: CASSPGGRENTGELFF.

V gene TRBV5-1 combines with J gene TRBJ2-5; 7 nucleotides align to TRBD2. V was clipped by 5 bases and J by 4 bases; unmatched bases: 8. The CDR3 loop spans 14 amino acids. Germline V gene lookup returns CDR1 SGHRS and CDR2 YFSETQ. CDR3 amino acids: CASSIGGGSETQYF. CDR3 bases: TGCGCCAGCAGTATTGGCGGGGGATCAGAGACCCAGTACTTC.

This clone appeared a single time. This chain joins TRBV4-3 and TRBJ1-2, with D maybe TRBD1 (6 bases). This CDR3 spans 17 amino acids. Trimming stripped 0 bases from V and 8 bases from J, with 22 bases between. Germline CDR1 LGHNA, CDR2 YSLEER. As DNA, the CDR3 is TGCGCCAGCAGCCAAGAACTAATAGGGGGAAACGCAGGGGGCTACACCTTC. This translates into CASSQELIGGNAGGYTF.

This chain links TRBV7-2 with TRBJ2-6; D possibly corresponds to TRBD1 (6 bases). Germline V gene sequence: CDR1 SGHTA, CDR2 FQGNSA. Deletions cut 5 bases from V and 0 bases from J, with 17 bases between. The CDR3 consists of 18 residues. CDR3 amino acids: CASSAYGTIGSGANVLTF. The CDR3 region has the DNA TGTGCCAGCAGCGCCTACGGGACAATTGGCTCTGGGGCCAACGTCCTGACTTTC.

V and J are TRBV19 and TRBJ2-1, with 10 bases aligning to TRBD1. Germline loops: CDR1 LNHDA, CDR2 SQIVND (reference sequence). This CDR3 is 14 amino acids long. V was clipped by 4 bases and J by 9 bases; unmatched bases: 6. This CDR3 reads CASSRDRGRIEQFF. Written as DNA, the CDR3 is TGTGCCAGTAGTAGGGACAGGGGACGAATTGAGCAGTTCTTC.

This chain links TRBV19 with TRBJ1-5; 7 nucleotides align to TRBD1. The germline gives CDR1 LNHDA, CDR2 SQIVND (reference sequence). With 5 bases clipped from V and 4 bases from J, the junction kept 8 bases outside the gene matches. The CDR3 has 15 amino acids. The CDR3 here is CASSPRTGLNQPQHF. In nucleotides, the CDR3 is TGTGCCAGTAGTCCACGGACAGGTTTAAATCAGCCCCAGCATTTT.

The chain joins TRBV5-6 to TRBJ2-5; 15 bases map to TRBD2. V gave up 4 bases and J gave up 0 bases; unmatched junction bases: 4. CDR1 and CDR2 from the germline V gene are SGHDT and YYEEEE. The CDR3 runs to 17 residues. The chain's CDR3 is CASSGGLAGGNQETQYF. DNA for the CDR3: TGTGCCAGCAGCGGGGGACTAGCGGGAGGTAACCAAGAGACCCAGTACTTC. The complete variable domain, with remaining parts taken from reference TRBV5-6 and TRBJ2-5, reads DAGVTQSPTHLIKTRGQQVTLRCSPKSGHDTVSWYQQALGQGPQFIFQYYEEEERQRGNFPDRFSGHQFPNYSSELNVNALLLGDSALYLCASSGGLAGGNQETQYFGPGTRLLVL.

The chain recombines TRBV29-1 with TRBJ2-1, with TRBD1 matching over 7 bases. With 6 bases clipped from V and 9 bases from J, the junction kept 11 bases outside the gene matches. Germline CDR1 SQVTM, CDR2 ANQGSEA. The CDR3 consists of 13 residues. This chain's CDR3 is CSVGSRGLGEQFF. Here the CDR3 DNA reads TGCAGCGTGGGGTCCAGGGGGTTAGGTGAGCAGTTCTTC.

This rearrangement joins TRBV28 to TRBJ2-2; no reliable D call. The CDR3 extends over 12 amino acids. CDR1 is MDHEN and CDR2 is SYDVKM in the germline V gene. Trimming stripped 3 bases from V and 7 bases from J, with 6 bases between. The CDR3 sequence: CASSLVSGELFF. As DNA, the CDR3 is TGTGCCAGCAGTTTGGTGAGCGGGGAGCTGTTTTTT.

V gene TRBV20-1 combines with J gene TRBJ2-5; D remains ambiguous. The closer fit of TRBJ2-7 to the DNA end suggests the J call may be wrong. The CDR3 loop spans 11 amino acids. Germline V gene data show CDR1 as DFQATT and CDR2 as SNEGSKA (reference sequence). This CDR3 is CSATVRYEQYF. CDR3 in DNA: TGCAGTGCTACCGTGAGGTACGAGCAGTACTTC.

The count of this clone is one. V gene TRBV28 combines with J gene TRBJ2-2, with D tentatively TRBD2 (5 bases). The V gene's germline CDR1 is MDHEN and CDR2 SYDVKM. Deletions cut 7 bases from V and 5 bases from J, with 17 bases between. The CDR3 has 15 residues. CDR3 coding DNA: TGTGCCAGCACCCCCGAAGCGGTTGGGACCGGGGAGCTGTTTTTT. This codes for CASTPEAVGTGELFF.

V is TRBV13 and J is TRBJ1-2; the D is unclear. V was shortened by 6 bases and J by 2 bases, with 13 bases between the two germline ends. From germline, CDR1 is PRHDT and CDR2 FYEKMQ (reference sequence). This CDR3 region has 14 residues. CDR3 bases: TGTGCCAGCAGTTATCGGACTACAAACTATGGCTACACCTTC. It is translated as CASSYRTTNYGYTF.

The chain couples TRBV6-1 to TRBJ2-3; TRBD1 matches 9 bases. V shed 7 bases, J shed 8 bases, and the junction held 13 bases outside the gene matches. Germline V gene sequence: CDR1 MNHNS, CDR2 SASEGT. The CDR3 is made up of 15 amino acids. DNA for the CDR3: TGTGCCAGCATGGGCAGGGACAGGGTCATAGGTACGCAGTATTTT. It yields the protein CASMGRDRVIGTQYF.

The V gene is TRBV5-1, the J gene TRBJ2-6, with D uncertain. This CDR3 has 14 amino acids. V was clipped by 4 bases and J by 1 base, with 6 bases between them. Germline V gene data show CDR1 as SGHRS and CDR2 as YFSETQ. DNA of the CDR3: TGCGCCAGCAGCCTTAGATCTGGGGCCAACGTCCTGACTTTC. Its translation: CASSLRSGANVLTF.